These T cell receptor beta chains were read from a single sample in a study of blood T cell repertoires in COVID-19. TCRdb keeps only in-frame clones here, not all; method: immunoSEQ multiplex PCR. The sample lists 150,000 to 200,000 clones, 70% to 80% seen once, with around 16% in the top ten. The sample taken for sequencing was PBMCs or T cells enriched from blood (not recorded which). The receptors stem from a woman aged 45-59 years who had recovered from COVID-19. The CDR3 runs from the conserved cysteine through the conserved F or W. D genes are given only for firm matches. Rows give clone size only sometimes, using once, few, many, or a class for an expanded clone.

cdr3_length: 11
v_call: TRBV2
clone_size: -
j_call: TRBJ1-1
d_call: -
cdr3_nt: TGTGCCAGCAGTGCATACACTGAAGCTTTCTTT
cdr3_aa: CASSAYTEAFF

cdr3_length: 18
v_call: TRBV7-2
clone_size: -
j_call: TRBJ1-5
d_call: TRBD1
cdr3_nt: TGTGCCAGCAGCTTAGGTTTCCCGGGACAGGGGGCAGGTCAGCCCCAGCATTTT
cdr3_aa: CASSLGFPGQGAGQPQHF

cdr3_length: 15
v_call: TRBV28
clone_size: -
j_call: TRBJ1-2
d_call: TRBD1
cdr3_nt: TGTGCCAGCAGTGCCGGACAGGGCATTGGCTATGGCTACACCTTC
cdr3_aa: CASSAGQGIGYGYTF

cdr3_length: 15
v_call: TRBV3-1/TRBV3-2
clone_size: -
j_call: TRBJ1-2
d_call: -
cdr3_nt: TGTGCCAGCACCCGTGGCGGGGGGCGCGACCGGGGCTACACCTTC
cdr3_aa: CASTRGGGRDRGYTF

cdr3_length: 19
v_call: TRBV28
clone_size: -
j_call: TRBJ2-7
d_call: TRBD2
cdr3_nt: TGTGCCAGCAGTTCCGCATGGTTCAAGCGGGAGGGTCAGAACTACGAGCAGTACTTC
cdr3_aa: CASSSAWFKREGQNYEQYF

cdr3_length: 15
v_call: TRBV10-1
clone_size: -
j_call: TRBJ2-5
d_call: -
cdr3_nt: TGCGCCAGCAGTGAAGGCAGGGTGGGTGAAGAGACCCAGTACTTC
cdr3_aa: CASSEGRVGEETQYF

cdr3_length: 16
v_call: TRBV2
clone_size: -
j_call: TRBJ2-6
d_call: TRBD1
cdr3_nt: TGTGCCGGGACAGGAAGCCTTAGTAGTGGGGCCAACGTCCTGACTTTC
cdr3_aa: CAGTGSLSSGANVLTF

cdr3_length: 13
v_call: TRBV28
clone_size: -
j_call: TRBJ2-7
d_call: -
cdr3_nt: TGTGCCAGCAGACGTGACAGGTCCTACGAGCAGTACTTC
cdr3_aa: CASRRDRSYEQYF

cdr3_length: 13
v_call: TRBV19
clone_size: many
j_call: TRBJ1-2
d_call: -
cdr3_nt: TGTGCCAGTAGTTTAACAGAGTCCTATGGCTACACCTTC
cdr3_aa: CASSLTESYGYTF

cdr3_length: 13
v_call: TRBV6-5
clone_size: few
j_call: TRBJ1-2
d_call: TRBD1
cdr3_nt: TGTGCCAGCAGTTACGGGACAGGGAATGGCTACACCTTC
cdr3_aa: CASSYGTGNGYTF

cdr3_length: 14
v_call: TRBV7-9
clone_size: -
j_call: TRBJ1-2
d_call: -
cdr3_nt: TGTGCCAGCAGCCATAGGGGGGGCTCGTATGGCTACACCTTC
cdr3_aa: CASSHRGGSYGYTF

cdr3_length: 13
v_call: TRBV5-1
clone_size: -
j_call: TRBJ1-1
d_call: -
cdr3_nt: TGCGCCAGCAGCTCCACAGATAACACTGAAGCTTTCTTT
cdr3_aa: CASSSTDNTEAFF

cdr3_length: 16
v_call: TRBV15
clone_size: -
j_call: TRBJ1-1
d_call: -
cdr3_nt: TGTGCCACCAGCAGAGTGGGCAGGGGACGGAGGACTGAAGCTTTCTTT
cdr3_aa: CATSRVGRGRRTEAFF

cdr3_length: 15
v_call: TRBV29-1
clone_size: -
j_call: TRBJ2-3
d_call: -
cdr3_nt: TGCAGCGTTGATGCGGTTGCGCTTAGCACAGATACGCAGTATTTT
cdr3_aa: CSVDAVALSTDTQYF

cdr3_length: 14
v_call: TRBV2
clone_size: -
j_call: TRBJ2-5
d_call: TRBD2
cdr3_nt: TGTGCCAGCAGGATAGCGGGAGAGGAAGAGACCCAGTACTTC
cdr3_aa: CASRIAGEEETQYF

cdr3_length: 13
v_call: TRBV15
clone_size: -
j_call: TRBJ1-2
d_call: -
cdr3_nt: TGTGCCACCAGCAGAGATCGTTCGGATGGCTACACCTTC
cdr3_aa: CATSRDRSDGYTF

cdr3_length: 15
v_call: TRBV28
clone_size: -
j_call: TRBJ2-7
d_call: TRBD2
cdr3_nt: TGTGCCAGCAGTTTATGGGCTAGCGGGAACGACGAGCAGTACTTC
cdr3_aa: CASSLWASGNDEQYF

cdr3_length: 16
v_call: TRBV19
clone_size: once
j_call: TRBJ1-5
d_call: TRBD1
cdr3_nt: TGTGCCAGTAGACGAACTATGGGACAGGGTCATCAGCCCCAGCATTTT
cdr3_aa: CASRRTMGQGHQPQHF

cdr3_length: 16
v_call: TRBV9
clone_size: -
j_call: TRBJ2-1
d_call: TRBD2
cdr3_nt: TGTGCCAGCAGCGTAGACTCTAGCGGGTTCTACAATGAGCAGTTCTTC
cdr3_aa: CASSVDSSGFYNEQFF

cdr3_length: 14
v_call: TRBV2
clone_size: few
j_call: TRBJ1-2
d_call: TRBD1
cdr3_nt: TGTGCCAGCAGTCGCACAGGGGCTAACTATGGCTACACCTTC
cdr3_aa: CASSRTGANYGYTF